The 10 T cell receptor beta chains in this list originate from one sample, sequenced in a study of blood T cells in healthy people across ages. A second 7 to 11 cycle PCR used barcoded and J-beta primers. TCRdb redid the calling of the 5' RACE reads with MiXCR, one entry per CDR3 protein. The data contain approximately 850,000 distinct CDR3 sequences, roughly 64% of them singletons. The sequenced sample consisted of blood. These receptors all stem from a man under 40 in good health.

This rearrangement joins TRBV10-3 to TRBJ2-5, with D unclear. The V and J ends lost 0 bases and 1 base respectively, with 6 bases between them. CDR3 length: 14 residues. Per the germline V gene, CDR1 is ENHRY and CDR2 is SYGVKD. The CDR3 nucleotides read TGTGCCATCAGTGAGTCGGGCTTCCAAGAGACCCAGTACTTC. Its translation: CAISESGFQETQYF.

The chain joins TRBV4-3 to TRBJ1-4; perhaps TRBD1 as D (5 bases). Germline CDR1 reads LGHNA; CDR2 reads YSLEER. This CDR3 contains 16 residues. V was pared by 0 bases and J by 6 bases, with 14 bases between. The CDR3 loop is CASSQEGGVGYEKLFF. The CDR3 region has the DNA TGCGCCAGCAGCCAAGAAGGAGGGGTAGGGTATGAAAAACTGTTTTTT.

The chain has TRBV3-1 and TRBJ1-1; D ambiguous. Germline CDR1 is LGHDT and CDR2 is YNNKEL (reference sequence). The CDR3 length is 12 residues. The ends were cut back, 2 bases at V and 4 bases at J, with 5 bases in the middle. CDR3 protein: CASSQQTTEAFF. CDR3 in DNA: TGTGCCAGCAGCCAACAGACCACTGAAGCTTTCTTT.

CDR3 sequence: CASSKTRTSGGFYEQYF. CDR3 DNA sequence: TGTGCCAGCAGCAAAACGAGGACTAGCGGGGGATTCTACGAGCAGTACTTC. The V gene is TRBV7-9, the J gene TRBJ2-7; 13 bases align to TRBD2. The germline V gene encodes CDR1 SEHNR and CDR2 FQNEAQ (reference sequence). This CDR3 is 17 amino acids long. J lost 3 bases, V lost 5 bases, and 10 bases had no gene match.

This sequence joins TRBV5-6 and TRBJ2-1, with unresolved D. Germline lookup yields CDR1 SGHDT and CDR2 YYEEEE. This CDR3 region has 17 residues. The V end lost 0 bases, the J end lost 8 bases, and 21 bases lay between the germline ends. CDR3 in DNA: TGTGCCAGCAGCTTGGGGGCCAGACCGTTTAGCCGGGATGAGCAGTTCTTC. This translates into CASSLGARPFSRDEQFF.

This clonotype was detected only a few times. V gene TRBV5-8 combines with J gene TRBJ1-6; D possibly corresponds to TRBD1 (6 bases). V lost 3 bases, J lost 6 bases, and 10 bases lay in between. This CDR3 region has 14 residues. Per the germline V gene, CDR1 is SGHTS and CDR2 is YDEGEE. CDR3 sequence: CASSYGQLNSPLHF. In nucleotides, the CDR3 is TGTGCCAGCAGCTACGGACAGCTTAATTCACCCCTCCACTTT.

V usage is TRBV29-1 and J usage is TRBJ2-3; D gene ambiguous. Looked up from germline, CDR1 is SQVTM and CDR2 is ANQGSEA. This CDR3 has 12 residues. V was trimmed by 6 bases and J by 2 bases, leaving 9 bases between them. Here the CDR3 DNA reads TGCAGCGTAAGGTGGATCACAGATACGCAGTATTTT. This sequence encodes CSVRWITDTQYF.

This clonotype was observed a handful of times. The chain has TRBV6-6 and TRBJ1-5, with D maybe TRBD1 (6 bases). The germline gives CDR1 MNHNY, CDR2 SVGAGI (reference sequence). Trimming took 6 bases from V and 5 from J, leaving 14 bases between them. This CDR3 comprises 14 residues. The CDR3 spells CASRNHRDDQPQHF. CDR3 DNA sequence: TGTGCCAGCAGAAATCACAGGGATGATCAGCCCCAGCATTTT.

The gene calls are TRBV7-9 and TRBJ2-3; TRBD2 matches 8 bases. CDR3 length: 17 amino acids. Unmatched junction bases numbered 14, after V lost 5 bases and J lost 4 bases. Per germline, CDR1 SEHNR and CDR2 FQNEAQ (reference sequence). Written as DNA, the CDR3 is TGTGCCAGCAGCCAAATTCGGAGCGGGAGTTTCTCAGATACGCAGTATTTT. This gives the protein CASSQIRSGSFSDTQYF.

This clonotype came up a few times. V and J are TRBV29-1 and TRBJ2-7; D tentatively fits TRBD1 or TRBD2 (5 bases each). The CDR3 totals 12 residues. V lost 7 bases, J lost 11 bases, and 21 bases lay in between. Germline CDR1 reads SQVTM; CDR2 reads ANQGSEA. Here the CDR3 DNA reads TGCAGCGCCGGGACCGCCTTTGGCGTTGAGTACTTC. Its translation is CSAGTAFGVEYF.